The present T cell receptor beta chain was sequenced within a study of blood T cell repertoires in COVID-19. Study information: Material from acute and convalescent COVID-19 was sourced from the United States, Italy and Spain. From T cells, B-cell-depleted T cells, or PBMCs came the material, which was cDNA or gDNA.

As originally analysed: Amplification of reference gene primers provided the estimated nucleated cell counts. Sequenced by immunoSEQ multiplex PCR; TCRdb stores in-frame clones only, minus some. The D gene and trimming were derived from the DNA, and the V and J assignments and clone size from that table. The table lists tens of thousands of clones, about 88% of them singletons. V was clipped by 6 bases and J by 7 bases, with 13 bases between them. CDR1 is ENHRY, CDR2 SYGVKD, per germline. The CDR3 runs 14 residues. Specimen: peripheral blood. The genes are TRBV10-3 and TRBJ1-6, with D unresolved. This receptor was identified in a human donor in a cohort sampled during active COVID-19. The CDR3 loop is CAIRDREVNSPLHF. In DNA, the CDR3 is TGTGCCATCAGAGACCGGGAAGTAAATTCACCCCTCCACTTT.